This T cell receptor (beta chain) was sequenced in a study of Ad26.COV2.S vaccination and SARS-CoV-2 variants (dated by TCRdb to 2020 to 2023). Concerning the study at large: Donors in the vaccine arm were drawn from COV1001, a multicentre, randomized, double-blind, placebo-controlled phase I-IIa trial testing Ad26.COV2.S in healthy adults. TCRbeta repertoire sequencing served as the tool for gauging how specific and how broad the SARS-CoV-2-reactive T cell receptors were following Ad26.COV2.S vaccination. Trial participants were randomized into five groups of five, in which low-dose or high-dose Ad26.COV2.S was given once or twice, or placebo was given on both occasions. Blinding of investigators to trial group allocation was maintained during experiments and outcome assessment. Dosing of Ad26.COV2.S was intramuscular, at either 5x10^10 or 1x10^11 viral particles, delivered as one shot or as two shots spaced 56 days apart. A total of around 32 samples were included in the TCR-sequenced set, comprising around 20 Ad26.COV2.S vaccine recipients, 5 placebo recipients and 8 SARS-CoV-2 convalescent individuals. General findings and caveats noted by the study authors: The authors noted that total T cell responses may have been underestimated by the TCR breadth and depth analyses. After vaccination, spike-specific CD8+ and CD4+ T cell responses were reported to show substantial breadth. Spike-specific TCR breadth was higher in Ad26.COV2.S recipients than in placebo recipients (P = 0.0014). Comparing responses between vaccine doses or regimens was not something the study was powered to do. Vaccine and placebo recipients had comparable non-spike TCR breadth, which fits with the vaccine containing only spike.

The treatment or condition label corresponds to: approximately 18 received Ad26.COV2.S at low or high dose, single or two shots; 5 received placebo; per-sample allocation not given. For vaccine and placebo recipients, the sequenced repertoires came from samples collected on day 63 after the first injection. In Cohort 1b, about two dozen adults aged 18-55 years were enrolled at a single site in Boston, USA, between 29 July and 7 August 2020. Ad26.COV2.S consisted of a replication-incompetent adenovirus type 26 vector by which a prefusion-stabilized SARS-CoV-2 spike protein from the original Wuhan strain was expressed. The junction carries 2 bases between V and J, which are trimmed by 3 bases and 2 bases respectively. The CDR3, from cysteine to phenylalanine, totals 11 residues. The read is trimmed to its CDR3 DNA, 33 bases read in frame from base 1. Taken from the germline V gene, the CDR1 and CDR2 loops are SGHDN and FVKESK.

The immunoSEQ Assay was used to sequence TCRbeta CDR3 regions. After extraction, genomic DNA underwent amplification by bias-controlled multiplex PCR, followed by high-throughput sequencing. As for how the authors treated the data: To quantify the absolute abundance of every unique TCRbeta CDR3 region, sequences were collapsed and filtered. T cell fraction was estimated by normalization of TCRbeta template counts to usable DNA, with usable DNA being measured through amplification of reference genes present in all nucleated cells. Repertoire TCRs were annotated as SARS-CoV-2-specific when V gene, CDR3 amino acid sequence and J gene were exactly matched to a known reactive TCR set. The reference SARS-CoV-2 TCR set was obtained from MIRA and was filtered for enrichment in COVID-19-positive ImmuneCODE repertoires, whereby public or cross-reactive TCRs were removed. Using the MIRA antigens, annotated TCRs were further analysed by specific ORF or by position within an ORF. Depth was the summed frequency of annotated unique rearrangements, while breadth was defined as annotated unique rearrangements over total unique productive rearrangements. Group comparisons of TCR breadth used two-sided Wilcoxon rank-sum tests. Here the immuneACCESS table is served through TCRdb, limited to in-frame sequences with V and J called. Missing clones are a known gap in these copies; in checked studies unresolved V genes cover under half, and the rest lacks a known reason. From that table come the V and J calls and clone size; the DNA was used to work out D and trimming. In this sample the table shows about 680,000 clones, 89% of which occur a single time. Jointly, the top ten make up about 1.5% of the sample.

On this clone itself: Its recognized antigen is unknown. No qualities accompany the bases; no much larger clone lies one base away. The sample has other DNA sequences that encode this CDR3 too.

Specimen: peripheral blood, collected in a trial of Ad26.COV2.S vaccine versus placebo. The rearranged chain carries TRBV14 and TRBJ2-7; no D gene is confidently identified. The TCR comes from a person aged 18-65 years who received the Ad26.COV2.S COVID-19 vaccine or a placebo. Read as DNA, the sequence is TGTGCCAGCAGCCACACCTACGAGCAGTACTTC. Translated, this is CASSHTYEQYF.